This T cell receptor (beta chain) derives from a study of shared T cell receptors in the human thymus. From germline, CDR1 is LGHNA and CDR2 YNFKEQ. Trimming cost V 3 bases and J 4 bases, with 16 bases left between them. CDR3 size: 15 residues. Some clones are missing from TCRdb's copy, which holds only in-frame ones; the method was immunoSEQ multiplex PCR. In the table there are around 65,000 clones, roughly 96% of which are singletons. Source material: thymocytes. The chain employs TRBV4-2 and TRBJ2-7, with unresolved D. The sequence came from a human donor. CDR3 sequence (DNA): TGTGCCAGCAGCCATGACCGGGCCAGACCTTACGAGCAGTACTTC. Residues: CASSHDRARPYEQYF.